The 31 T cell receptor beta chains given below trace back to one sample, sequenced in a study of blood T cell repertoires in COVID-19. Sequenced by immunoSEQ multiplex PCR; TCRdb stores in-frame clones only, minus some. The repertoire includes tens of thousands of clones, around 70% of them detected once, and more than 4.5% sits in the top ten. The source material was peripheral blood. These receptor sequences come from a woman in her 70s with COVID-19, enrolled during active disease.

The chain couples TRBV28 to TRBJ1-3; D is uncertain. The germline V and J ends were trimmed by 3 bases and 4 bases, with 4 bases remaining between them. Germline CDR1 reads MDHEN; CDR2 reads SYDVKM. There are 12 residues in the CDR3. CDR3: CASSFRGNTIYF. The CDR3 DNA reads TGTGCCAGCAGTTTCAGAGGAAACACCATATATTTT.

The chain links TRBV6-1 to TRBJ2-7; TRBD2 agrees at 7 bases. The V and J ends lost 8 bases and 0 bases, in that order; junction bases with no gene match: 7. The CDR3 is 14 residues long. CDR1 is MNHNS, CDR2 SASEGT, per germline. The CDR3, as DNA: TGTGCCAGCGAAAGCGGGGTTGCCTCCTACGAGCAGTACTTC. Its protein product is CASESGVASYEQYF.

This rearrangement joins TRBV7-3 to TRBJ1-5; D might be TRBD1 (5 bases). The CDR3 totals 13 residues. V lost 1 base and J 5 bases, leaving 6 bases between the germline ends. Germline V gene data show CDR1 as SGHTA and CDR2 as FQGTGA. CDR3 region: CASSLSRDQPQHF. As DNA, the CDR3 is TGTGCCAGCAGCTTAAGCAGGGATCAGCCCCAGCATTTT.

The chain combines TRBV6-6 with TRBJ2-7; 10 nucleotides agree with TRBD1. CDR1 and CDR2 from the germline V gene are MNHNY and SVGAGI (reference sequence). Trimming removed 5 bases from V and 3 bases from J; junction bases left unmatched: 16. CDR3 length: 18 residues. The DNA of the CDR3 is TGTGCCAGCAGTCGCCGGGACAGGGGAATCACCGTTCACTACGAGCAGTACTTC. Protein product: CASSRRDRGITVHYEQYF.

In this sample, this clone turned up once. The rearrangement uses TRBV7-8 and TRBJ2-1, with a possible D match to TRBD2 (6 bases). Germline CDR1 SGHVS, CDR2 FQNEAQ. The CDR3 runs to 15 residues. V was cut by 1 base and J by 12 bases, with 19 bases left in between. The CDR3 spells CASSLVSSVLAWQFF. The CDR3 DNA reads TGTGCCAGCAGCTTAGTGTCTAGCGTTCTAGCATGGCAGTTCTTC.

The sample holds a few counts of this clone. The CDR3 protein is CASSLGVAGSSTDTQYF. The CDR3 nucleotides are TGTGCCAGCAGCTTGGGAGTAGCGGGCTCTAGCACAGATACGCAGTATTTT. The V and J genes are TRBV7-9 and TRBJ2-3; 7 positions match TRBD2. V gave up 3 bases and J gave up 0 bases; unmatched junction bases: 9. The CDR3 is 17 residues long. Germline V lookup: CDR1 SEHNR, CDR2 FQNEAQ (reference sequence). The whole variable domain, remainder taken from reference TRBV7-9 and TRBJ2-3, is DTGVSQNPRHKITKRGQNVTFRCDPISEHNRLYWYRQTLGQGPEFLTYFQNEAQLEKSRLLSDRFSAERPKGSFSTLEIQRTEQGDSAMYLCASSLGVAGSSTDTQYFGPGTRLTVL.

V usage is TRBV2 and J usage is TRBJ2-2, with TRBD2 matching over 10 bases. Germline V gives CDR1 SNHLY, CDR2 FYNNEI. This CDR3 is built from 15 residues. V dropped 5 bases and J dropped 5; count of bases not matched to a gene: 5. CDR3 coding DNA: TGTGCCAGCAGTCCTAGCGGGAGAGGGACCGGGGAGCTGTTTTTT. Protein sequence: CASSPSGRGTGELFF.

The rearrangement links TRBV20-1 to TRBJ1-2; 10 bases match TRBD1. Germline values: CDR1 DFQATT, CDR2 SNEGSKA (reference sequence). The CDR3 consists of 16 residues. After removal of 3 bases from V and 2 bases from J, the junction contained 9 bases not matched to a gene. The CDR3 DNA is TGCAGTGCTAGTACCGGGACAGGGGACATAAACTATGGCTACACCTTC. Its protein is CSASTGTGDINYGYTF.

This rearrangement joins TRBV5-6 to TRBJ2-5; 7 positions agree with TRBD1. The trim removed 5 bases at V and 5 bases at J, leaving 15 bases unmatched. The CDR3 has 16 residues. Germline CDR1 is SGHDT and CDR2 is YYEEEE. This chain's CDR3 is CASRPNPLDRRETQYF. The CDR3 bases are TGTGCCAGCAGGCCCAACCCCCTGGACAGGAGGGAGACCCAGTACTTC.

There are a few counts of this clone. The gene calls are TRBV9 and TRBJ2-1, with 7 bases lining up with TRBD2. The CDR3 consists of 15 residues. V lost 1 base and J lost 2; bases outside the gene matches: 3. Germline loops: CDR1 SGDLS, CDR2 YYNGEE. The CDR3 sequence is CASSVSGNTYNEQFF. The CDR3, as DNA: TGTGCCAGCAGCGTAAGCGGGAACACCTACAATGAGCAGTTCTTC.

This chain connects TRBV5-4 to TRBJ2-7, with TRBD1 as a possible D gene (6 bases). Trimming removed 3 bases at V and 3 bases at J, with 13 bases between. Germline V gene data show CDR1 as SGHNT and CDR2 as YYREEE (reference sequence). This CDR3 comprises 14 residues. The CDR3 loop is CASSSNRAFYEQYV. In DNA form, the CDR3 reads TGTGCCAGCAGCTCCAACAGGGCGTTCTACGAGCAGTACGTC.

Notes on this clone: At the DNA level, this CDR3 is encoded by other sequences in the same sample as well. The chain recombines TRBV7-2 with TRBJ2-7, with D perhaps matching TRBD2 (6 bases). CDR3 length equals 16 residues. Germline CDR1 is SGHTA and CDR2 is FQGNSA. V was shortened by 0 bases and J by 2 bases, with 14 bases between the two germline ends. CDR3 amino acids: CASSLASGDPPYEQYF. CDR3 in DNA: TGTGCCAGCAGCTTAGCCTCGGGGGACCCCCCCTACGAGCAGTACTTC.

J is TRBJ2-5 and V is TRBV9; TRBD2 is a possible D gene (5 bases). The ends were cut back, 0 bases at V and 5 bases at J, with 14 bases in the middle. Per the germline V gene, CDR1 is SGDLS and CDR2 is YYNGEE. CDR3 size: 15 residues. The CDR3, as DNA: TGTGCCAGCAGCGTAGCTCTGGGAGTTGGGGAGACCCAGTACTTC. This encodes CASSVALGVGETQYF.

The chain employs TRBV19 and TRBJ1-2; tentative D call: TRBD1 (6 bases). CDR1 is LNHDA, CDR2 SQIVND, per germline (reference sequence). With 1 base removed from V and 5 bases from J, the gap between germline ends came to 8 bases. CDR3 length: 13 amino acids. The CDR3 region is CASSIAGQYGYTF. DNA for the CDR3: TGTGCCAGTAGTATAGCCGGACAGTATGGCTACACCTTC.

The chain combines TRBV5-1 with TRBJ1-4; 10 nucleotides agree with TRBD1. CDR3 length equals 14 residues. Trimming removed 3 bases from V and 8 bases from J; junction bases left unmatched: 4. Per germline, CDR1 SGHRS and CDR2 YFSETQ. CDR3 region: CASSSGQGKEKLFF. The CDR3 DNA reads as TGCGCCAGCAGCTCGGGACAGGGGAAGGAAAAACTGTTTTTT.

The CDR3: CSVAQGDQPQHF. CDR3 DNA: TGCAGCGTTGCACAGGGAGACCAGCCCCAGCATTTT. The chain links TRBV29-1 to TRBJ1-5; D might be TRBD1 (6 bases). Trimming shortened V by 4 bases and J by 7 bases, and 11 bases separated the two germline ends. Germline CDR1 SQVTM, CDR2 ANQGSEA. The CDR3 length is 12 residues. Full variable domain (remainder filled in from reference TRBV29-1 and TRBJ1-5): SAVISQKPSRDICQRGTSLTIQCQVDSQVTMMFWYRQQPGQSLTLIATANQGSEATYESGFVIDKFPISRPNLTFSTLTVSNMSPEDSSIYLCSVAQGDQPQHFGDGTRLSIL.

This sequence joins TRBV7-2 and TRBJ1-3; 10 nucleotides line up with TRBD1. Germline trimming cut 4 bases from V and 7 bases from J; bases unmatched to any gene: 1. The CDR3 spans 13 residues. Germline CDR1 and CDR2: SGHTA and FQGNSA. CDR3 nucleotide sequence: TGTGCCAGCAGCTCGGGACAGGGGAACACCATATATTTT. Encoded protein: CASSSGQGNTIYF.

This sequence joins TRBV29-1 and TRBJ1-2; D perhaps matches TRBD1 (6 bases). Trimming took off 8 bases at V and 0 bases at J, with 10 bases between the two ends. CDR1 SQVTM and CDR2 ANQGSEA come from the germline V gene. The CDR3 extends over 12 amino acids. Written as DNA, the CDR3 is TGCAGCTCTCGGACAGCTAACTATGGCTACACCTTC. Translating gives CSSRTANYGYTF. The variable domain in full, completed from reference TRBV29-1 and TRBJ1-2, reads SAVISQKPSRDICQRGTSLTIQCQVDSQVTMMFWYRQQPGQSLTLIATANQGSEATYESGFVIDKFPISRPNLTFSTLTVSNMSPEDSSIYLCSSRTANYGYTFGSGTRLTVV.

The genes are TRBV11-2 and TRBJ2-6; D not certain. V lost 0 bases to trimming and J lost 2 bases, with 8 bases between them. Germline V gene data show CDR1 as SGHAT and CDR2 as FQNNGV. This CDR3 is 16 amino acids long. CDR3 nucleotides: TGTGCCAGCAGCTTAGATCTAGTCGCTGGGGCCAACGTCCTGACTTTC. Protein: CASSLDLVAGANVLTF.

This chain joins TRBV12-3 or TRBV12-4 and TRBJ2-5; 7 bases fit TRBD1. The CDR3 consists of 13 residues. With 5 bases clipped from V and 5 bases from J, the junction kept 5 bases outside the gene matches. CDR3 protein: CASSDRVRETQYF. The CDR3 DNA reads TGTGCCAGCAGTGACAGGGTCCGGGAGACCCAGTACTTC.

The chain carries TRBV18 and TRBJ2-1; 9 bases are shared with TRBD1. V gave up 2 bases and J gave up 5 bases; unmatched junction bases: 7. Germline CDR1 and CDR2: KGHSH and LQKENI. There are 16 residues in the CDR3. The CDR3 loop is CASSPGTGLVHNEQFF. CDR3 coding DNA: TGTGCCAGCTCACCAGGGACAGGGTTGGTTCACAATGAGCAGTTCTTC.

This chain uses TRBV11-3 with TRBJ2-7, with D perhaps matching TRBD1 (5 bases). Looked up from germline, CDR1 is SGHNT and CDR2 is YENEEA. The V end lost 4 bases, the J end lost 4 bases, and 11 bases lay between the germline ends. The length of the CDR3 is 13 residues. The CDR3 is CASSYDRGYEQYF. DNA for the CDR3: TGTGCCAGCAGCTACGACAGAGGATACGAGCAGTACTTC.

The V call is TRBV6-1, the J call TRBJ1-2; 8 bases are shared with TRBD1. Germline CDR1 and CDR2: MNHNS and SASEGT. V lost 1 base to trimming and J lost 5 bases; unmatched junction nucleotides: 6. The CDR3 loop spans 15 amino acids. The CDR3 bases are TGTGCCAGCAGTGAAGGCCAGGGGGCGCGTTATGGCTACACCTTC. This translates into CASSEGQGARYGYTF.

This rearrangement joins TRBV19 to TRBJ1-2; the match to TRBD1 covers 7 bases. Germline V gene sequence: CDR1 LNHDA, CDR2 SQIVND (reference sequence). The V and J ends lost 6 bases and 4 bases, in that order; junction bases with no gene match: 8. This CDR3 contains 14 residues. The CDR3 loop is CASSSQGTVYGYTF. The CDR3 DNA sequence: TGTGCCAGTAGCTCACAGGGGACCGTCTATGGCTACACCTTC.

The V gene is TRBV5-1, the J gene TRBJ1-6; D might be TRBD1 (6 bases). The CDR3 runs to 14 residues. Germline V gene lookup returns CDR1 SGHRS and CDR2 YFSETQ. Trimming left V 0 bases short and J 7 bases short, with 8 bases between. CDR3 DNA: TGCGCCAGCAGCTTGGGCCAGGGGAATTCACCCCTCCACTTT. As protein: CASSLGQGNSPLHF.

This clone was observed once. The V and J genes are TRBV6-5 and TRBJ2-7; maybe TRBD2 (6 bases). This CDR3 comprises 11 residues. V was shortened by 6 bases and J by 6 bases, with 9 bases between the two germline ends. The germline V gene has CDR1 MNHEY and CDR2 SVGAGI. Here the CDR3 reads CASRDGGEQYF. CDR3 DNA: TGTGCCAGCAGGGACGGGGGCGAGCAGTACTTC.

This clone was picked up one time. The chain has TRBV4-1 and TRBJ1-2; D perhaps matches TRBD1 (5 bases). Deletions cut 0 bases from V and 7 bases from J, with 18 bases between. Germline V lookup: CDR1 MGHRA, CDR2 YSYEKL. The CDR3 has 16 amino acids. In DNA, the CDR3 is TGCGCCAGCAGCCAAGATGGTGGGGCCTCCTCCCGTGGCTACACCTTC. Translated: CASSQDGGASSRGYTF.

This clone was found a few times. The chain employs TRBV7-8 and TRBJ1-3; possibly TRBD1 for D (6 bases). Germline assignment: CDR1 SGHVS and CDR2 FQNEAQ. CDR3 size: 15 residues. The ends were cut back, 7 bases at V and 3 bases at J, with 16 bases in the middle. The CDR3 DNA sequence: TGTGCCAGCACCCTGGCGGGGGCGGTTGGAAACACCATATATTTT. Translating it yields CASTLAGAVGNTIYF. Complete variable domain (other parts from reference TRBV7-8 and TRBJ1-3): GAGVSQSPRYKVAKRGQDVALRCDPISGHVSLFWYQQALGQGPEFLTYFQNEAQLDKSGLPSDRFFAERPEGSVSTLKIQRTQQEDSAVYLCASTLAGAVGNTIYFGEGSWLTVV.

V and J are TRBV5-6 and TRBJ2-7; a possible D gene is TRBD2 (5 bases). V dropped 3 bases and J dropped 2 bases, with 12 bases sitting between them. The CDR3 totals 14 residues. Germline assignment: CDR1 SGHDT and CDR2 YYEEEE. The CDR3 DNA reads as TGTGCCAGCAGCTCTCCGGGATCCCCCTACGAGCAGTACGTC. Translated: CASSSPGSPYEQYV.

This rearrangement joins TRBV10-3 to TRBJ2-2, with 8 positions matching TRBD1. Germline assignment: CDR1 ENHRY and CDR2 SYGVKD. Trimming took 4 bases from V and 4 from J; bases not matched to a gene: 2. CDR3 length equals 14 residues. CDR3 DNA: TGTGCCATCAGTGCCGACAGGGGCACCGGGGAGCTGTTTTTT. Encoded protein: CAISADRGTGELFF.

The chain couples TRBV11-2 to TRBJ1-2, with D possibly matching TRBD1 (6 bases). Germline CDR1 reads SGHAT; CDR2 reads FQNNGV. Trimming took 4 bases from V and 3 from J, leaving 15 bases between them. This CDR3 contains 15 residues. CDR3 region: CASSSGEDSYYGYTF. DNA of the CDR3: TGTGCCAGCAGCTCAGGAGAGGACAGCTACTATGGCTACACCTTC.